A selection of T cell receptor beta chains follows, all from one sample in a study of PD-1 blockade in classical Hodgkin lymphoma. Here immunoSEQ multiplex PCR was the method, and the copy in TCRdb shows in-frame clones only, minus some. The table includes about 30,000 clones, almost 85% detected once. The sequenced sample was peripheral blood mononuclear cells (PBMCs), obtained before the fourth cycle of nivolumab. The source of these receptors is a human donor with classical Hodgkin lymphoma. The conserved cysteine and the conserved F or W are not part of the CDR3 here.

v_gene: TRBV27
j_gene: TRBJ2-1
CDR3aa: ASSQYNEQF

v_gene: TRBV19
j_gene: TRBJ2-4
CDR3aa: ASSKKNIQY

v_gene: TRBV18
j_gene: TRBJ1-2
CDR3aa: ASSESANYGYT

v_gene: TRBV9
j_gene: TRBJ1-1
CDR3aa: ASSSNREGTEAF

v_gene: TRBV7-3
j_gene: TRBJ2-7
CDR3aa: ASSVLTSGGLSYEQY

v_gene: TRBV2
j_gene: TRBJ2-2
CDR3aa: ASSVIRDTGELF

v_gene: TRBV6-1
j_gene: TRBJ1-5
CDR3aa: ASRGGQGAGQPQH

v_gene: TRBV5-1
j_gene: TRBJ2-2
CDR3aa: ARSPPRGGGASDGELF

v_gene: TRBV15
j_gene: TRBJ1-5
CDR3aa: ATSRDRQGNQPQH

v_gene: TRBV5-8
j_gene: TRBJ1-1
CDR3aa: ASSSDIPWVVDTEAF